This passage covers 19 T cell receptor beta chains from one sample sequenced in a study of Graves' ophthalmopathy and Graves' hyperthyroidism. Using RNA transcripts, the TCR beta CDR3 regions were amplified. Investigators did first-round RT-PCR with HTBI primers, then second-round multiplex PCR. TCRdb passed the multiplex PCR reads through MiXCR, listing each CDR3 protein once. The sample has a few hundred thousand distinct CDR3 sequences, about a sixth seen once. What was sequenced was peripheral blood. These receptors were taken from an adult woman with stable Graves' hyperthyroidism.

This clonotype has a handful of counts. This sequence joins TRBV19 and TRBJ2-7; D possibly corresponds to TRBD1 (6 bases). The V end lost 3 bases, the J end lost 2 bases, and 11 bases lay between the germline ends. This CDR3 region has 14 residues. Germline lookup yields CDR1 LNHDA and CDR2 SQIVND (reference sequence). The CDR3: CASSIGGGAYEQYF. Written as DNA, the CDR3 is TGTGCCAGTAGTATCGGTGGGGGCGCCTACGAGCAGTACTTC. Full variable domain (remainder filled in from reference TRBV19 and TRBJ2-7): DGGITQSPKYLFRKEGQNVTLSCEQNLNHDAMYWYRQDPGQGLRLIYYSQIVNDFQKGDIAEGYSVSREKKESFPLTVTSAQKNPTAFYLCASSIGGGAYEQYFGPGTRLTVT.

This chain connects TRBV6-2 or TRBV6-3 to TRBJ2-7, with TRBD2 matching over 10 bases. V shed 3 bases and J 4 bases; nucleotides not matched to a gene: 6. The V gene's germline CDR1 is MNHEY and CDR2 SVGEGT. The CDR3 has 15 amino acids. CDR3 loop: CASSYLSSGSYEQYF. DNA of the CDR3: TGTGCCAGCAGTTATTTGTCTAGCGGGAGTTACGAGCAGTACTTC.

Many counts were recorded for this clonotype. The genes are TRBV29-1 and TRBJ2-5, with TRBD2 matching 10 bases. V trimming: 6 bases; J trimming: 5 bases; junction bases outside the gene matches: 3. Germline V lookup: CDR1 SQVTM, CDR2 ANQGSEA. This CDR3 spans 12 amino acids. CDR3 sequence reads: CSVIAGGETQYF. The CDR3 nucleotides are TGCAGCGTAATAGCGGGAGGCGAGACCCAGTACTTC.

This clonotype was counted many times. This chain uses TRBV20-1 with TRBJ2-5; 7 nucleotides agree with TRBD2. The CDR3 covers 14 residues. The ends lost 0 bases at V and 5 bases at J; junction bases unmatched: 6. Germline CDR1 reads DFQATT; CDR2 reads SNEGSKA (reference sequence). CDR3: CSAREGGRAETQYF. The CDR3 DNA sequence: TGCAGTGCTAGAGAGGGGGGGAGGGCGGAGACCCAGTACTTC.

This clonotype has a count of ten or more. The rearrangement joins TRBV6-5 to TRBJ2-3; D is unresolved. Trimming removed 6 bases from V and 3 bases from J, with 4 bases in between. Looked up from germline, CDR1 is MNHEY and CDR2 is SVGAGI. The CDR3 loop spans 11 amino acids. The CDR3 spells CASSRTDTQYF. The CDR3 coding sequence is TGTGCCAGCAGCAGAACAGATACGCAGTATTTT.

This clonotype was observed at least ten times. This chain connects TRBV28 to TRBJ2-7, with D perhaps being TRBD1 or TRBD2 (5 bases each). Germline CDR1 MDHEN, CDR2 SYDVKM. CDR3 length: 14 residues. Trimming left V 5 bases short and J 2 bases short, with 13 bases between. As DNA, the CDR3 is TGTGCCAGCAGTGAACCGGGACCCACCTACGAGCAGTACTTC. Protein sequence: CASSEPGPTYEQYF.

The chain joins TRBV6-1 to TRBJ2-4; 7 bases line up with TRBD1. The V gene end was trimmed by 4 bases and the J gene end by 5 bases; junction bases not matched to a gene: 5. The germline CDR1 and CDR2 sequences are MNHNS and SASEGT. The CDR3 totals 14 residues. CDR3 sequence: CASSATGTENIQYF. In DNA form, the CDR3 reads TGTGCCAGCAGTGCTACAGGGACAGAAAACATTCAGTACTTC.

This clonotype was seen at least ten times. The chain recombines TRBV19 with TRBJ1-1, with D uncertain. Trimming left V 4 bases short and J 7 bases short, with 13 bases between. Germline V gene sequence: CDR1 LNHDA, CDR2 SQIVND (reference sequence). The CDR3 covers 13 residues. The CDR3 DNA reads TGTGCCAGTAGTAGCGGCAGTGCGGATGAAGCTTTCTTT. This encodes CASSSGSADEAFF.

In its sample, this clonotype was seen many times. This chain links TRBV28 with TRBJ2-4; 7 bases are shared with TRBD1. This CDR3 comprises 14 residues. V gave up 6 bases and J gave up 3 bases; unmatched junction bases: 5. Germline values: CDR1 MDHEN, CDR2 SYDVKM. CDR3 bases: TGTGCCAGCAGCCCCACAGGGGTCAAAAACATTCAGTACTTC. It encodes CASSPTGVKNIQYF.

Remarks on this clonotype: A read error may be the cause here, since a much bigger clone is one base away. This chain joins TRBV2 and TRBJ1-5; the match to TRBD1 covers 9 bases. The CDR3 contains 14 residues. Germline lookup yields CDR1 SNHLY and CDR2 FYNNEI. The CDR3 DNA reads TGTTCCACCGGACAGGGGTCATCTTATCAGCCCCAGCATTTT. Protein product: CSTGQGSSYQPQHF. Filled out from reference TRBV2 and TRBJ1-5, the complete variable domain reads EPEVTQTPSHQVTQMGQEVILRCVPISNHLYFYWYRQILGQKVEFLVSFYNNEISEKSEIFDDQFSVERPDGSNFTLKIRSTKLEDSAMYFCSTGQGSSYQPQHFGDGTRLSIL.

This clonotype was picked up many times. This rearrangement joins TRBV6-5 to TRBJ1-1; a weak D match, TRBD1 (6 bases). The V gene lost 0 bases and the J gene lost 6 bases, with 8 bases spanning the gap. The CDR3 is 13 residues long. Germline V gene sequence: CDR1 MNHEY, CDR2 SVGAGI. Written as DNA, the CDR3 is TGTGCCAGCAGTTACTCGGGACATCCTGAAGCTTTCTTT. Protein sequence: CASSYSGHPEAFF.

This clonotype was seen repeatedly, ten times or more. The chain combines TRBV20-1 with TRBJ2-7; D could derive from TRBD1 or TRBD2 (7 bases each). CDR1 is DFQATT, CDR2 SNEGSKA, per germline (reference sequence). This CDR3 is 14 amino acids long. V was pared by 5 bases and J by 4 bases, with 18 bases between. This chain's CDR3 is CSAGKTGRGYEQYF. The CDR3 coding sequence is TGCAGTGCTGGAAAGACAGGGAGGGGGTACGAGCAGTACTTC.

This clonotype was seen at least ten times. The CDR3 DNA sequence: TGTGCCAGTAGTACCCTCTCCGGGGGCCAAGGCAATCAGCCCCAGCATTTT. Protein product: CASSTLSGGQGNQPQHF. This chain connects TRBV19 to TRBJ1-5; weak D call: TRBD1 (6 bases). V lost 4 bases and J 2 bases, leaving 18 bases between the germline ends. CDR1 and CDR2 (germline): LNHDA, SQIVND (reference sequence). This CDR3 is 17 amino acids long.

This clonotype was seen at least ten times. V usage is TRBV5-1 and J usage is TRBJ2-5, with 7 positions matching TRBD1. The CDR3 extends over 16 amino acids. Trimming took 3 bases from V and 3 from J; bases not matched to a gene: 11. Germline lookup yields CDR1 SGHRS and CDR2 YFSETQ. The CDR3 sequence: CASSWEQGWSEETQYF. CDR3 in DNA: TGCGCCAGCAGCTGGGAACAGGGGTGGTCGGAAGAGACCCAGTACTTC.

As to this clonotype: This may stem from a read error, because a much larger clone lies one nucleotide away. The chain combines TRBV12-3 or TRBV12-4 with TRBJ1-6; 7 bases agree with TRBD1. The CDR3 spans 15 residues. The CDR3 region has the DNA TGTGCCAGCAGTTCCACAGGACAGGATAATTCACACCTCCACTTT. Its translation is CASSSTGQDNSHLHF.

In this sample, this clonotype turned up many times. V is TRBV9 and J is TRBJ2-7, with a possible D match to TRBD1 (7 bases). Germline lookup yields CDR1 SGDLS and CDR2 YYNGEE. With 0 bases removed from V and 5 bases from J, the gap between germline ends came to 12 bases. The CDR3 extends over 14 amino acids. The CDR3 loop is CASSVAGGTDEQYF. The CDR3 DNA reads TGTGCCAGCAGCGTAGCTGGGGGGACAGACGAGCAGTACTTC. The whole variable domain, remainder taken from reference TRBV9 and TRBJ2-7, is DSGVTQTPKHLITATGQRVTLRCSPRSGDLSVYWYQQSLDQGLQFLIQYYNGEERAKGNILERFSAQQFPDLHSELNLSSLELGDSALYFCASSVAGGTDEQYFGPGTRLTVT.

This clonotype was counted at least ten times. The chain couples TRBV28 to TRBJ2-1; TRBD2 agrees at 10 bases. CDR3 length: 15 residues. V lost 6 bases and J lost 2; bases outside the gene matches: 4. Germline V lookup: CDR1 MDHEN, CDR2 SYDVKM. CDR3 in amino acids: CASRLAGFAYNEQFF. CDR3 sequence (DNA): TGTGCCAGCAGACTAGCGGGATTTGCCTACAATGAGCAGTTCTTC. The full variable domain, with the rest looked up from reference TRBV28 and TRBJ2-1, is DVKVTQSSRYLVKRTGEKVFLECVQDMDHENMFWYRQDPGLGLRLIYFSYDVKMKEKGDIPEGYSVSREKKERFSLILESASTNQTSMYLCASRLAGFAYNEQFFGPGTRLTVL.

This rearrangement joins TRBV27 to TRBJ2-2; tentatively, D is TRBD2 (6 bases). Trimming pared 4 bases from V and 3 bases from J, leaving 12 bases between. CDR3 length: 15 residues. Germline lookup yields CDR1 MNHEY and CDR2 SMNVEV (reference sequence). The CDR3 region is CASSSRGGDTGELFF. The CDR3 bases are TGTGCCAGCAGTTCGAGAGGAGGGGACACCGGGGAGCTGTTTTTT.

The chain recombines TRBV12-5 with TRBJ1-1; D is possibly TRBD1 (5 bases). There are 16 residues in the CDR3. Looked up from germline, CDR1 is LGHNT and CDR2 is FRNRAP. Deletions cut 3 bases from V and 5 bases from J, with 19 bases between. The CDR3 DNA reads TGTGCTAGTGGTTTCAGCCCGGACACGCCGGAGACTGAAGCTTTCTTT. Amino acid sequence: CASGFSPDTPETEAFF.